This TCR beta chain emerged from a study of regulatory T cells in long-lasting Graves disease. Study-wide context: Graves' disease counted as persistent after over 5 years of antithyroid drugs with positive TSH receptor antibodies.

With iRepertoire HTBI primers and Arm-PCR of CDR3 regions, TCR beta libraries were built. TCRdb passed the multiplex PCR reads through MiXCR, listing each CDR3 protein once. The sample contains around 400,000 distinct CDR3 sequences, about 21% of which appear only once. General study points: Favored usage of TRBV28, TRBJ1-2 and TRBJ2-5 was recorded in persistent disease.

This clonotype was counted ten times or more. The target antigen is unknown. The germline CDR1 and CDR2 sequences are SGHRS and YFSETQ. The length of the CDR3 is 15 residues. V lost 4 bases and J lost 1, with 14 bases in between. Documented time point: persistent/refractory GD, antithyroid drugs over 5 years with positive TRAb. Preparation of the TCR library used RNA extracted from PBMCs. The sample was peripheral blood mononuclear cells (PBMCs), taken when the disease was refractory, from a patient treated with antithyroid drugs. This TCR was recovered from a female donor with Graves disease. V gene TRBV5-1 combines with J gene TRBJ1-1, with D unresolved. The CDR3 region has the DNA TGCGCCAGCAGCGGGAGCAACGTCAAGAACACTGAAGCTTTCTTT. Encoded protein: CASSGSNVKNTEAFF.